This T cell receptor beta chain is from a study of radiotherapy plus CTLA-4 blockade in lung cancer. Overall study: Among patients, about 20% showed objective responses, and about 31% had disease control.

Ipilimumab-mediated CTLA-4 blockade plus focal radiation was given to patients having chemo-refractory metastatic non-small-cell lung cancer. Only in-frame clones appear in the TCRdb table, and some are missing; sequencing was by immunoSEQ multiplex PCR. This table has 86,000 or so clones, 78% appearing once. General study findings and limits: Expansion of tumor-derived TCR clones was observed in blood after radiotherapy plus ipilimumab. Together with interferon-beta, which increased in serum after radiation, early dynamic changes in blood T cell clones were reportedly the best predictors of response.

For this clone: Its antigen is still unknown.

The source was peripheral blood, collected from a patient treated with radiotherapy plus ipilimumab. The source is a human donor with non-small cell lung cancer who had a partial response to radiotherapy plus ipilimumab. Some clones in this sample may be carry-over from other donors' samples.

CDR3 protein: CASSPQAGVSEQFF. CDR3 in DNA: TGTGCCAGCAGCCCGCAGGCGGGAGTGAGTGAGCAGTTCTTC. The rearrangement uses TRBV5-4 and TRBJ2-1, with 7 positions matching TRBD2. This CDR3 comprises 14 residues. The germline V gene has CDR1 SGHNT and CDR2 YYREEE (reference sequence). The trim removed 4 bases at V and 9 bases at J, leaving 10 bases unmatched.